The TCR beta chain described here comes from a study of blood T cell repertoires in COVID-19 (dated by TCRdb to 2020 to 2021). In terms of the full investigation: Samples from collaborators originated in the United States, Italy and Spain and spanned both the acute and convalescent phases of COVID-19. The material from the prospective study consisted of cDNA or gDNA derived from T cells, B-cell-depleted T cells, or PBMCs. The dataset comprised deeply sampled blood TCRbeta repertoires from subjects exposed to, actively infected with, or recovered from COVID-19. The repertoires were made available in a free public database intended to serve as a resource for research on the immune response to SARS-CoV-2. Samples were obtained from the ongoing ImmuneRACE study (first 160 participants) and from approximately 1,200 subjects provided by 6 global collaborators. A de-identified subject ID, COVID-19 status, age in years and sex were almost always included in the sample metadata. Where available, HLA class I and class II types were taken from metadata supplied by the sample provider and were not determined by assay-based typing. The paper's findings and limits, for the study overall: The amount of clinical and demographic metadata varied by source and participant and was provided uncurated.

TCRbeta CDR3 regions were amplified from genomic DNA using the immunoSEQ Assay, a bias-controlled multiplex PCR. The paper's processing steps were these. The number of nucleated cells in each sample was estimated by amplification of reference gene primers within the assay. To quantify the absolute abundance of each unique TCRbeta CDR3 rearrangement, sequence reads were collapsed and filtered. For each sample, productive Simpson clonality was calculated by taking the square root of Simpson's diversity index across productive rearrangements. Drawn from immuneACCESS, this table holds only the in-frame rearrangements with V and J called that TCRdb kept. Clones are partly lost; checked studies trace under half to an unresolved V gene and leave the rest unexplained. V, J and clone size are those of that table, while D and trimming were read from the DNA. The sample table contains 200,000 to 300,000 clones; only one count was recorded for around 90% of them. The ten most abundant clones make up under 3% of the sample.

At one collaborating source in Seattle, patients were enrolled during active infection and were followed longitudinally through the course of disease. The collaborating institutions used their own protocols to collect whole blood in K2EDTA tubes. For TCRbeta analysis, collaborator samples were shipped as frozen whole blood, as isolated PBMCs, or as DNA extracted from either sample type. In the germline V gene (reference sequence), CDR1 corresponds to DFQATT and CDR2 to SNEGSKA. From cysteine to phenylalanine, the CDR3 is 11 amino acids long. The sequence is cut down to CDR3 DNA, 33 bases in frame from base 1. Trimmed from V: 7 bases; trimmed from J: 4 bases; junction bases lacking a gene match: 1. Worth noting for this clone: What antigen it recognizes has not been identified. Base-call qualities are not available, and no considerably larger clone is one nucleotide away.

This receptor was taken from a person aged 18 to 30 with COVID-19, enrolled during active disease. The sample comprised peripheral blood. The rearrangement combines TRBV20-1 with TRBJ2-1, with 7 middle bases fitting TRBD1. The CDR3 sequence is CSGGQYNEQFF. In nucleotide form, the sequence is TGCAGTGGGGGACAGTACAATGAGCAGTTCTTC.